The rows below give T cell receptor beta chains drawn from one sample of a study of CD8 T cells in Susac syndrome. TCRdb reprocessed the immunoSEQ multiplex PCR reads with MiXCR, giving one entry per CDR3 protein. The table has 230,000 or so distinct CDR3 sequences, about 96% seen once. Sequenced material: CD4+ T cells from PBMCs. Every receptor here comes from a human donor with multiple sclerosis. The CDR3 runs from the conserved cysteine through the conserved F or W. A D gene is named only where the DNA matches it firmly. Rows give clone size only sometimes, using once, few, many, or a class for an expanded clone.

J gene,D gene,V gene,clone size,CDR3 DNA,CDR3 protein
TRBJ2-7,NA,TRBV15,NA,TGTGCCACCAGCAACGGGAACTACGAGCAGTACTTC,CATSNGNYEQYF
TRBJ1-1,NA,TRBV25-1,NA,TGTGCCAGCAGTGAGCGGAACACTGAAGCTTTCTTT,CASSERNTEAFF
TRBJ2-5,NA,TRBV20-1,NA,TGCAGTGCTAGACGTCTGGCTTCGGGCTTGGAGCAAGAGACCCAGTACTTC,CSARRLASGLEQETQYF
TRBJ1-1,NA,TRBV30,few,TGTGCCTGGAAGGGCAGGAACACTGAAGCTTTCTTT,CAWKGRNTEAFF
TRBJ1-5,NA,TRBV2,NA,TGTGCCAGCAGAGGACAGTCCGATTTAGCCCAGCATTTT,CASRGQSDLAQHF
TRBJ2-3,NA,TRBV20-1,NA,TGCAGTGCTTATACGGACGAGTTGGGAGATACGCAGTATTTT,CSAYTDELGDTQYF
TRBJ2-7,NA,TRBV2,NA,TGTGCCACCATGATGACTGTAAACTACGAGCAGTACTTC,CATMMTVNYEQYF
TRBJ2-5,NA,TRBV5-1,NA,TGCGCCAGCAGCTTTGGGAGTCCTCCAGAGACCCAGTACTTC,CASSFGSPPETQYF
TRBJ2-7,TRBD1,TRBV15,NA,TGTGCCACCAGCAGAACCCGGGACAGGGTTTACTTC,CATSRTRDRVYF
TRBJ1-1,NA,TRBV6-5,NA,TGTGCCAGCAGTTCCATCTTCGGGGCGGGGGACGAAGCTTTCTTT,CASSSIFGAGDEAFF
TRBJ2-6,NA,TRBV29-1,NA,TGCAGCGTTGACTCTGGGGCCAACGTCCTGACTTTC,CSVDSGANVLTF
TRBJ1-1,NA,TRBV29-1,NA,TGCAGCGTTGATTATCGTCAGAAGAACACTGAAGCTTTCTTT,CSVDYRQKNTEAFF
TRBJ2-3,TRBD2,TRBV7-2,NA,TGTGCCAGCAGCCTGACTAGCGGGACATCAGATACGCAGTATTTT,CASSLTSGTSDTQYF
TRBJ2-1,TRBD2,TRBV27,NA,TGTGCCAGTAGACTAGCGGGTTACAATGAGCAGTTCTTC,CASRLAGYNEQFF
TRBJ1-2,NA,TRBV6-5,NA,TGTGCCAGCAGTTTCTCAAATCGGTTTTCTGCACCCTATGGCTACACCTTC,CASSFSNRFSAPYGYTF
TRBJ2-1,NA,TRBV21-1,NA,TGTGCCAGCAGCAGAAACAGGGATAGCAGGCAGTTCTTC,CASSRNRDSRQFF
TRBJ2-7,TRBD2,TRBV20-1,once,TGCAGTGCTAGCGGGAGGGCCCTCTACGAGCAGTACTTC,CSASGRALYEQYF
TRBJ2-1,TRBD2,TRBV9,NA,TGTGCCAGCAGCGCGGGGACTAGCGGATTAAATGAGCAGTTCTTC,CASSAGTSGLNEQFF
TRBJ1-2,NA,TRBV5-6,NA,TGTGCCAGCAGCTTGTTATCTGGCTACACCTTC,CASSLLSGYTF
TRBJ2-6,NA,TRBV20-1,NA,TGCAGTGCTACTGGGCGCTACTCTGGGGCCAACGTCCTGACTTTC,CSATGRYSGANVLTF
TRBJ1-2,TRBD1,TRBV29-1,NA,TGCAGCGTTGAAGGTGAGGGAAGGACAGGCGAGAACTATGGCTACACCTTC,CSVEGEGRTGENYGYTF
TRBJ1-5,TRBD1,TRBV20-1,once,TGCAGTGCCAATGACAGGGGGCTTGGTCAGCCCCAGCATTTT,CSANDRGLGQPQHF
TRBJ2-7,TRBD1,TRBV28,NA,TGTGCCAGCAGTTTATCCATTACAGGGGGCTGGGAGCAGTACTTC,CASSLSITGGWEQYF
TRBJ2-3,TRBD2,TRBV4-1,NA,TGCGCCAGCAGCCAAATTCCGTCCGGGAGGGGAGGCACAGATACGCAGTATTTT,CASSQIPSGRGGTDTQYF
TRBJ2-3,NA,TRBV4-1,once,TGCGCCAGCAGCCAAGTCCAGGGTCCAGATACGCAGTATTTT,CASSQVQGPDTQYF
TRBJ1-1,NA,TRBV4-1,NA,TGCGCCAGCAGCCAAGATCTCGTAGGTCAAGCTTTCTTT,CASSQDLVGQAFF
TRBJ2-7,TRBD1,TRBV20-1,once,TGCAGTGCTGGGACAGGGAGCTCCTACGAGCAGTACTTC,CSAGTGSSYEQYF
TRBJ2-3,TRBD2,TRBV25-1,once,TGTGCCAGCAGTGAAGGACTAGCAGCCGTTACAGATACGCAGTATTTT,CASSEGLAAVTDTQYF
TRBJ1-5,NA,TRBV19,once,TGTGCCAGTAGTATACAGACGCGATCAAATCAGCCCCAGCATTTT,CASSIQTRSNQPQHF
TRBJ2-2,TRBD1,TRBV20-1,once,TGCAGTGCCGAGGGACAGGGGAACACCGGGGAGCTGTTTTTT,CSAEGQGNTGELFF
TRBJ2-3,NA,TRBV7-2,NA,TGTGCCAGCAGCTTAAAGGTGACAGATACGCAGTATTTT,CASSLKVTDTQYF